Included here is one TCR beta chain sequence, with context. This clonotype was detected many times. Its antigen specificity is not known. Base qualities are not provided; no much larger clone lies one nucleotide away. Receptors were amplified or captured by 5' RACE. TCRdb records Illumina HiSeq 2000 as the sequencer. Template switching added a universal primer binding site, and the final cDNA carried a unique molecular identifier that allowed TCR cDNA molecules to be counted accurately. Specific primers in the conserved constant-segment region were used to synthesize first-strand cDNA for the TCR alpha and beta chains. To control for contamination, each cDNA library was double barcoded with a SMART-Mk sample barcode plus Illumina barcodes. TruSeq adapter sequences and Illumina sample barcodes were added in two successive PCR steps. TCR alpha and beta cDNA libraries were sequenced on the Illumina HiSeq platform with custom primers. From the authors' description of their analysis: MiGEC was used to process raw reads and extract unique molecular identifiers, and MiXCR was used to find CDR3 positions. Recombination models were inferred per individual with the repgenHMM and IGoR tools using an EM algorithm. Shared clonotype analysis was performed with the tcR package in R, normalizing sharing by the product of cloneset sizes. To study raw recombination free of thymic and clonal selection effects, out-of-frame nonproductive sequences were analyzed. TCRdb passed the public sequencing reads through fastp at Q25 and MiXCR, retaining productive beta sequences. Each record represents a unique CDR3 protein, reported with the most common genes and DNA among its rows. None of the V and J calls come from the authors' own analysis; TCRdb made them. The sample table contains 1.5 million to 2 million distinct CDR3 sequences; only one count was recorded for more than 30% of them. Of the sample, more than 0.25% falls within the top ten clones.

The data were obtained in a study of identical twins (TCRdb year 2016). Regarding the complete study: To test whether fetal clonotypes persist, this study deep-sequenced TCR alpha and beta repertoires from monozygotic twins, from unrelated adults of various ages, and from cord blood. Replicate twin experiments were performed at different times using different library preparation protocols to rule out contamination. The research as a whole found: In monozygotic twins, recombination models systematically underestimated out-of-frame TCR alpha sharing, but the models matched the sharing seen between unrelated individuals. Compared with coincidental sharing between unrelated individuals, out-of-frame TCR alpha sequences shared between twins showed an excess of sequences with low generation probability. Invariant T cells such as MAIT and iNKT could partly confound zero-insertion analyses, though diverse VJ usage argued against this for most clonotypes. Because the same donors could not be followed over many years, the conclusions relied on cross-sectional statistical analysis. Abundant cord blood beta clonotypes had fewer insertions, young adult naive repertoires showed a similar but weaker trend, and memory repertoires showed no such trend. The excess sharing between twins in beta out-of-frame sequences was weaker because fewer shared sequences reduced the signal-to-noise ratio.

For CDR1 and CDR2, the germline V gene lists SGHRS and YFSETQ. The CDR3 has 12 amino acids, counting the end cysteine and phenylalanine. The read is trimmed to its CDR3 DNA, 36 bases read in frame from base 1. Only healthy Caucasian donors were included. Recombination linked TRBV5-1 to TRBJ2-5, with the D gene call left open. The J call may be mistaken, given a closer DNA end match to TRBJ2-7. The material sequenced was cord blood. The receptor's source is a newborn girl in good health. The DNA sequence follows: TGCGCCAGCAGCTCCAACAGCAACGAGCAGTACTTC. Protein translation: CASSSNSNEQYF.